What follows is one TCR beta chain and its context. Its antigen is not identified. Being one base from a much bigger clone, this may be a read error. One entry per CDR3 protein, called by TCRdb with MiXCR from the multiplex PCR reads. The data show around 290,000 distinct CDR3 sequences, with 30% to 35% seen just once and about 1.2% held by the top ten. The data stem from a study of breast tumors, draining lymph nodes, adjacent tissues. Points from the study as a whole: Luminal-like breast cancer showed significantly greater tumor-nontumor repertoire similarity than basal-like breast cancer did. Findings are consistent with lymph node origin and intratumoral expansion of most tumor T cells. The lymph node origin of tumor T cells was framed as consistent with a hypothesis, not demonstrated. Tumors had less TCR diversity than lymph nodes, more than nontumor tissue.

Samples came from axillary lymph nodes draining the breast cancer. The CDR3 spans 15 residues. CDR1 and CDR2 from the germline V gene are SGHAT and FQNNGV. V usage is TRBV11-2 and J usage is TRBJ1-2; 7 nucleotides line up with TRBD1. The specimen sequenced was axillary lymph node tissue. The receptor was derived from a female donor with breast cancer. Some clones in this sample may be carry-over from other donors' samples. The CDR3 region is CASNLRTGTFYGYTF. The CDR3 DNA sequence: TGTGCCAGCAACTTACGGACAGGAACCTTCTATGGCTACACCTTC.